The entry below describes one T cell receptor (beta chain). Original data processing: It was from reference gene primer amplification that nucleated cell counts were estimated. Libraries were prepared by immunoSEQ multiplex PCR; TCRdb keeps only in-frame clonotypes and omits some of them. For V, J and clone size, that table is used; D and trimming come from the DNA. The sample lists a few hundred thousand clones, roughly 87% seen once, with roughly 3.9% in the top ten. This specimen comes from a study of blood T cell repertoires in COVID-19. Background on the study: Some COVID-19 samples were acute and others convalescent; all came from the United States, Italy and Spain. Sources were T cells, B-cell-depleted T cells, or PBMCs; the material itself was cDNA or gDNA.

Germline CDR1 is SGDLS and CDR2 is YYNGEE. V gave up 0 bases and J gave up 7 bases, with 14 bases separating them. The CDR3 runs to 14 residues. Sequenced sample: peripheral blood. This receptor was identified in a woman in her sixties or seventies with COVID-19, enrolled during active disease. The rearrangement uses TRBV9 and TRBJ2-7; no reliable D call. The CDR3 DNA sequence: TGTGCCAGCAGCGTAGACCTGTTAATCCGGGAGCAGTACTTC. It codes for CASSVDLLIREQYF.